The 21 T cell receptor beta chains listed next were all sequenced from one sample in a study of CD8 T cells in Susac syndrome. RNA totalling about 0.5 to 1 ug underwent reverse transcription with random hexamers. TCRdb reanalysed the immunoSEQ multiplex PCR reads using MiXCR and keeps one entry per CDR3 protein. The sample has approximately 200,000 distinct CDR3 sequences, roughly 94% seen once. Sequencing was performed on CD4+ T cells from PBMCs. The receptors stem from a human donor with multiple sclerosis.

This chain uses TRBV20-1 with TRBJ1-6, with D unresolved. V lost 3 bases, J lost 10 bases, and 16 bases lay in between. The CDR3 has 14 residues. Germline assignment: CDR1 DFQATT and CDR2 SNEGSKA (reference sequence). The CDR3 loop is CSASGRSSGSPLHF. CDR3 bases: TGCAGTGCTAGTGGGAGGAGCAGTGGATCACCCCTCCACTTT.

The chain has TRBV10-3 and TRBJ1-1, with no clear D. The germline CDR1 and CDR2 sequences are ENHRY and SYGVKD. Trimming took off 10 bases at V and 1 base at J, with 10 bases between the two ends. The CDR3 is 12 amino acids. In nucleotides, the CDR3 is TGTGCCAACACGGACGGGAACACTGAAGCTTTCTTT. As protein: CANTDGNTEAFF.

This sequence joins TRBV27 and TRBJ2-5, with a weak D call TRBD2 (7 bases). The CDR3 is 16 amino acids. V was trimmed by 4 bases and J by 7 bases, leaving 22 bases between them. Germline-derived CDR1 and CDR2 are MNHEY and SMNVEV (reference sequence). The CDR3 nucleotides read TGTGCCAGCAGTTCAGATCGGGGCGGGGGCCGATGGACCCAGTACTTC. Its translation is CASSSDRGGGRWTQYF.

The chain joins TRBV5-1 to TRBJ2-7; possibly TRBD2 for D (6 bases). Germline assignment: CDR1 SGHRS and CDR2 YFSETQ. The V end was cut by 6 bases, the J end by 5 bases, with 21 bases between. The CDR3 has 15 amino acids. CDR3 loop: CASTSFVRGGDEQYV. The CDR3 DNA reads as TGCGCCAGCACCTCATTCGTCCGAGGCGGGGACGAGCAGTACGTC.

V usage is TRBV20-1 and J usage is TRBJ1-6; D is uncertain. V lost 0 bases to trimming and J lost 6 bases, with 9 bases between them. Germline V CDR1 and CDR2: DFQATT, SNEGSKA (reference sequence). The CDR3 loop spans 14 amino acids. CDR3 sequence reads: CSARDLGSNSPLHF. The CDR3, as DNA: TGCAGTGCTAGAGATCTTGGGAGTAATTCACCCCTCCACTTT.

V is TRBV9 and J is TRBJ2-7; 8 nucleotides line up with TRBD1. The CDR3 spans 13 residues. The V gene end was trimmed by 4 bases and the J gene end by 6 bases; junction bases not matched to a gene: 6. Per the germline V gene, CDR1 is SGDLS and CDR2 is YYNGEE. CDR3 loop: CASSWDRRGEQYF. The CDR3 nucleotides read TGTGCCAGCAGCTGGGACAGGCGAGGCGAGCAGTACTTC.

This chain links TRBV20-1 with TRBJ2-5; 11 nucleotides line up with TRBD2. With 4 bases clipped from V and 1 base from J, the junction kept 14 bases outside the gene matches. In germline, CDR1 is DFQATT, CDR2 SNEGSKA (reference sequence). The CDR3 runs to 18 residues. CDR3 sequence (DNA): TGCAGTGCTAAGGGTGTACTAGCGGGGGCCCAAGTCCAAGAGACCCAGTACTTC. As protein: CSAKGVLAGAQVQETQYF.

This rearrangement joins TRBV4-2 to TRBJ2-7; TRBD1 is a possible D gene (6 bases). CDR3 size: 17 residues. Trimming shortened V by 4 bases and J by 6 bases, and 25 bases separated the two germline ends. In germline, CDR1 is LGHNA, CDR2 YNFKEQ. The CDR3 loop is CASSLFPGHRAPGEQYF. The DNA for the CDR3 is TGTGCCAGCAGCCTTTTTCCGGGACACCGAGCTCCTGGCGAGCAGTACTTC.

The DNA of the CDR3 is TGTGCCTGGAGTGTCGCAGGGGCTTCGAACACCGGGGAGCTGTTTTTT. Translation gives CAWSVAGASNTGELFF. The rearrangement links TRBV30 to TRBJ2-2, with D possibly being TRBD1 (6 bases). CDR1 is GTSNPN and CDR2 is SVGIG in the germline V gene (reference sequence). V lost 0 bases, J lost 0 bases, and 11 bases lay in between. This CDR3 comprises 16 residues.

The chain couples TRBV7-9 to TRBJ2-1; TRBD1 agrees at 7 bases. This CDR3 is built from 15 residues. Germline CDR1 and CDR2: SEHNR and FQNEAQ (reference sequence). The J segment lost 6 bases and the V segment lost 0 bases, leaving 5 bases of the junction unmatched. This chain's CDR3 is CASSLAGTDTNEQFF. The CDR3 region has the DNA TGTGCCAGCAGCTTAGCGGGGACAGACACCAATGAGCAGTTCTTC. The whole variable domain, filled in from reference TRBV7-9 and TRBJ2-1, reads DTGVSQNPRHKITKRGQNVTFRCDPISEHNRLYWYRQTLGQGPEFLTYFQNEAQLEKSRLLSDRFSAERPKGSFSTLEIQRTEQGDSAMYLCASSLAGTDTNEQFFGPGTRLTVL.

The V and J genes are TRBV3-1 and TRBJ1-6; D is ambiguous. This CDR3 has 15 residues. Trimming cost V 5 bases and J 7 bases, with 15 bases left between them. Germline-derived CDR1 and CDR2 are LGHDT and YNNKEL (reference sequence). The DNA of the CDR3 is TGTGCCAGCAGCGATGGGCCCGGGAGGAATTCACCCCTCCACTTT. Its protein product is CASSDGPGRNSPLHF.

The chain carries TRBV5-1 and TRBJ2-3; a weak D match, TRBD2 (5 bases). Between the trimmed V and J ends, which lost 6 bases and 2 bases, there was a span of 13 bases. Per the germline V gene, CDR1 is SGHRS and CDR2 is YFSETQ. The CDR3 has 14 amino acids. The DNA of the CDR3 is TGCGCCAGCAACAACGGGGTGAACACAGATACGCAGTATTTT. It translates to CASNNGVNTDTQYF.

The genes are TRBV12-3 or TRBV12-4 and TRBJ2-5; no definite D call. CDR3 length: 13 residues. V lost 4 bases and J lost 4, with 10 bases in between. In DNA form, the CDR3 reads TGTGCCAGCAGTTCCGATATTAGAGAGACCCAGTACTTC. Translating gives CASSSDIRETQYF.

J is TRBJ1-2 and V is TRBV30, with D perhaps matching TRBD1 (5 bases). CDR1 is GTSNPN, CDR2 SVGIG, per germline (reference sequence). V was clipped by 3 bases and J by 5 bases, with 16 bases between them. The CDR3 has 14 amino acids. The chain's CDR3 is CAWSPAPGPYGYTF. The DNA for the CDR3 is TGTGCCTGGAGCCCAGCCCCGGGACCTTATGGCTACACCTTC.

CDR3 DNA sequence: TGCAGCGTTGGGACCTCTAACTATGGCTACACCTTC. This gives the protein CSVGTSNYGYTF. The chain combines TRBV29-1 with TRBJ1-2; D remains ambiguous. V lost 4 bases and J 0 bases, leaving 6 bases between the germline ends. This CDR3 is 12 amino acids long. Per germline, CDR1 SQVTM and CDR2 ANQGSEA.

This chain joins TRBV7-9 and TRBJ2-7, with 9 bases aligning to TRBD1. V gave up 6 bases and J gave up 6 bases; unmatched junction bases: 9. The CDR3 spans 14 residues. Germline V CDR1 and CDR2: SEHNR, FQNEAQ (reference sequence). Here the CDR3 reads CASRPQGARAEQYF. CDR3 nucleotides: TGTGCCAGCAGACCACAGGGGGCGAGGGCCGAGCAGTACTTC. Full variable domain (outside the CDR3, taken from reference TRBV7-9 and TRBJ2-7): DTGVSQNPRHKITKRGQNVTFRCDPISEHNRLYWYRQTLGQGPEFLTYFQNEAQLEKSRLLSDRFSAERPKGSFSTLEIQRTEQGDSAMYLCASRPQGARAEQYFGPGTRLTVT.

The chain has TRBV9 and TRBJ2-7; weak D call: TRBD1 (6 bases). The ends were cut back, 5 bases at V and 4 bases at J, with 13 bases in the middle. Germline CDR1 reads SGDLS; CDR2 reads YYNGEE. The CDR3 length is 13 residues. The CDR3 coding sequence is TGTGCCAGCAGTCCGGGACACATATACGAGCAGTACTTC. This sequence encodes CASSPGHIYEQYF.

The CDR3 reads CSVGQGAFGNTIYF. The CDR3 DNA reads TGCAGCGTTGGCCAGGGGGCGTTTGGAAACACCATATATTTT. This chain links TRBV29-1 with TRBJ1-3, with 8 bases matching TRBD1. Germline V CDR1 and CDR2: SQVTM, ANQGSEA. The CDR3 totals 14 residues. V shed 4 bases, J shed 3 bases, and the junction held 5 bases outside the gene matches.

The V gene is TRBV27, the J gene TRBJ1-5; TRBD1 might be the D (5 bases). Trimming stripped 1 base from V and 5 bases from J, with 9 bases between. Germline V gene data show CDR1 as MNHEY and CDR2 as SMNVEV (reference sequence). The CDR3 loop spans 14 amino acids. The CDR3 nucleotides are TGTGCCAGCAGTTTATGGGGGGAGGATCAGCCCCAGCATTTT. Its translation: CASSLWGEDQPQHF.

This sequence joins TRBV12-3 or TRBV12-4 and TRBJ2-1; 11 bases line up with TRBD1. V shed 6 bases and J 2 bases; nucleotides not matched to a gene: 3. The CDR3 is 15 amino acids. CDR3 in amino acids: CASSRDRGAYNEQFF. CDR3 coding DNA: TGTGCCAGCAGCCGGGACAGGGGGGCCTACAATGAGCAGTTCTTC.

This rearrangement joins TRBV12-3 or TRBV12-4 to TRBJ1-2; 7 bases are shared with TRBD1. This CDR3 is built from 16 residues. The V and J ends lost 5 bases and 1 base, in that order; junction bases with no gene match: 10. This CDR3 reads CASSPRQGSLNYGYTF. Written as DNA, the CDR3 is TGTGCCAGCAGTCCAAGACAGGGTTCCCTTAACTATGGCTACACCTTC.